These T cell receptor beta chains were read from a single sample in a study of blood T cell repertoires in COVID-19. Some clones are missing from TCRdb's copy, which holds only in-frame ones; the method was immunoSEQ multiplex PCR. Here the sample spans about 160,000 clones, approximately 90% being singletons. The specimen sequenced was peripheral blood. All receptors derive from a man aged 18 to 30 with COVID-19, enrolled during active disease. The CDR3 runs from the conserved cysteine through the conserved F or W. The D gene is left open where the match is weak. Expanded clones are given a class, and other clones once, few, many or no size at all.

D: .
V: TRBV21-1
J: TRBJ2-2
size: .
CDR3: CASTRASGTPGELFF
DNA: TGTGCCAGCACCCGAGCTAGCGGGACACCCGGGGAGCTGTTTTTT

D: .
V: TRBV28
J: TRBJ2-6
size: .
CDR3: CASSLWSAGANVLTF
DNA: TGTGCCAGCAGTTTATGGTCGGCTGGGGCCAACGTCCTGACTTTC

D: TRBD2
V: TRBV5-4
J: TRBJ2-7
size: .
CDR3: CASSPDAGGTYEQYF
DNA: TGTGCCAGCAGCCCTGACGCGGGGGGAACCTACGAGCAGTACTTC

D: TRBD2
V: TRBV19
J: TRBJ2-7
size: .
CDR3: CASSGTSGSHASHEQYF
DNA: TGTGCCAGTAGCGGGACTAGCGGGAGTCATGCATCCCACGAGCAGTACTTC

D: TRBD2
V: TRBV6-6
J: TRBJ2-7
size: once
CDR3: CASRSTSGFYEQYF
DNA: TGTGCCAGCAGATCGACTAGCGGTTTCTACGAGCAGTACTTC

D: .
V: TRBV6-2/TRBV6-3
J: TRBJ2-1
size: .
CDR3: CASSYRASYNEQFF
DNA: TGTGCCAGCAGTTATCGAGCGTCCTACAATGAGCAGTTCTTC

D: TRBD2
V: TRBV28
J: TRBJ2-5
size: .
CDR3: CASRAGLGQKTQYF
DNA: TGTGCCAGCAGAGCGGGACTAGGGCAAAAGACCCAGTACTTC

D: TRBD2
V: TRBV25-1
J: TRBJ2-5
size: .
CDR3: CASIPMGGVERETQYF
DNA: TGTGCCAGCATCCCTATGGGGGGGGTTGAGCGAGAGACCCAGTACTTC

D: TRBD1
V: TRBV9
J: TRBJ1-3
size: .
CDR3: CASSVGKNEWQGVSSGNTIYF
DNA: TGTGCCAGCAGCGTAGGAAAGAACGAATGGCAGGGGGTCTCCTCTGGAAACACCATATATTTT

D: TRBD2
V: TRBV7-9
J: TRBJ2-1
size: .
CDR3: CASSSAAVLAGSSYNEQFF
DNA: TGTGCCAGCAGCTCCGCGGCTGTTCTAGCGGGGAGCTCCTACAATGAGCAGTTCTTC

D: TRBD1
V: TRBV5-5
J: TRBJ2-3
size: .
CDR3: CASSLDRRDRGTDTQYF
DNA: TGTGCCAGCAGCTTGGACCGGCGGGACAGGGGCACAGATACGCAGTATTTT

D: .
V: TRBV6-5
J: TRBJ2-6
size: .
CDR3: CASRGTSGANVLTF
DNA: TGTGCCAGCAGGGGCACCTCTGGGGCCAACGTCCTGACTTTC

D: .
V: TRBV5-5
J: TRBJ2-1
size: .
CDR3: CASRLGVRDEQFF
DNA: TGTGCCAGCAGGCTCGGAGTGAGGGATGAGCAGTTCTTC

D: TRBD1
V: TRBV6-2/TRBV6-3
J: TRBJ2-2
size: .
CDR3: CASSMNPGTGYTGELFF
DNA: TGTGCCAGCAGCATGAACCCCGGGACAGGGTACACCGGGGAGCTGTTTTTT

D: TRBD1
V: TRBV18
J: TRBJ2-7
size: .
CDR3: CASSRTATGNNEQYF
DNA: TGTGCCAGCTCACGAACCGCGACAGGGAATAACGAGCAGTACTTC

D: TRBD2
V: TRBV19
J: TRBJ2-7
size: once
CDR3: CASSIVASGRDEQYF
DNA: TGTGCCAGTAGTATAGTAGCCAGCGGGAGGGACGAGCAGTACTTC

D: TRBD2
V: TRBV9
J: TRBJ2-2
size: .
CDR3: CATSSGMEAGELFF
DNA: TGTGCCACCTCTAGCGGGATGGAGGCCGGGGAGCTGTTTTTT

D: TRBD2
V: TRBV20-1
J: TRBJ2-1
size: .
CDR3: CSARAQRGIF
DNA: TGCAGTGCTAGAGCTCAGCGGGGGATCTTC

D: .
V: TRBV5-6
J: TRBJ2-5
size: .
CDR3: CASSFSGGAETQYF
DNA: TGTGCCAGCAGCTTCAGCGGTGGTGCGGAGACCCAGTACTTC

D: .
V: TRBV3-1/TRBV3-2
J: TRBJ1-3
size: .
CDR3: CASSQIGSGNTIYF
DNA: TGTGCCAGCAGCCAAATCGGTTCTGGAAACACCATATATTTT

D: TRBD1
V: TRBV4-1
J: TRBJ2-5
size: .
CDR3: CASSQDSGQGETQYF
DNA: TGCGCCAGCAGCCAAGATAGTGGACAGGGAGAGACCCAGTACTTC

D: .
V: TRBV20-1
J: TRBJ1-2
size: .
CDR3: CSASMAGILSYTF
DNA: TGCAGTGCTAGTATGGCCGGGATATTGAGCTACACCTTC

D: .
V: TRBV27
J: TRBJ1-2
size: few
CDR3: CASRPIQGEGYTF
DNA: TGTGCCAGCAGACCAATACAGGGCGAGGGCTACACCTTC

D: TRBD2
V: TRBV9
J: TRBJ2-7
size: .
CDR3: CASSVGPTSGVAYEQYF
DNA: TGTGCCAGCAGCGTAGGACCCACTAGCGGAGTTGCCTACGAGCAGTACTTC

D: TRBD1
V: TRBV7-2
J: TRBJ2-7
size: .
CDR3: CASSPWGTGHNEQYF
DNA: TGTGCCAGCAGCCCCTGGGGGACAGGGCACAACGAGCAGTACTTC

D: TRBD1
V: TRBV27
J: TRBJ1-1
size: few
CDR3: CASSPLTDREVTEAFF
DNA: TGTGCCAGCAGTCCCCTCACCGACAGGGAGGTTACTGAAGCTTTCTTT

D: TRBD2
V: TRBV9
J: TRBJ2-1
size: .
CDR3: CASSVGASGTYNEQFF
DNA: TGTGCCAGCAGCGTAGGAGCTAGCGGGACCTACAATGAGCAGTTCTTC

D: .
V: TRBV24-1
J: TRBJ2-1
size: .
CDR3: CATSRGRSYNEQFF
DNA: TGTGCCACCAGCAGGGGCCGTTCCTACAATGAGCAGTTCTTC

D: TRBD1
V: TRBV24-1
J: TRBJ2-6
size: .
CDR3: CATSGSGQGYSGANVLTF
DNA: TGTGCCACCAGTGGGTCGGGACAGGGATACTCTGGGGCCAACGTCCTGACTTTC

D: .
V: TRBV27
J: TRBJ2-7
size: .
CDR3: CASSLAQGPYEQYF
DNA: TGTGCCAGCAGTTTAGCCCAGGGGCCCTACGAGCAGTACTTC

D: .
V: TRBV9
J: TRBJ1-6
size: .
CDR3: CASSPWEFSLGTEPLHF
DNA: TGTGCCAGCAGCCCCTGGGAGTTCAGTCTTGGTACGGAACCCCTCCACTTT

D: .
V: TRBV5-6
J: TRBJ2-7
size: .
CDR3: CASSFELYEQYF
DNA: TGTGCCAGCAGCTTCGAGTTATACGAGCAGTACTTC

D: TRBD1
V: TRBV28
J: TRBJ1-6
size: .
CDR3: CASSFVGTGVSDFGLRDSPLHF
DNA: TGTGCCAGCAGTTTCGTCGGTACAGGGGTCTCGGATTTTGGTTTGCGGGATTCACCCCTCCACTTT

D: .
V: TRBV5-1
J: TRBJ2-5
size: .
CDR3: CASSLATDQETQYF
DNA: TGCGCCAGCAGCTTGGCAACAGACCAAGAGACCCAGTACTTC

D: .
V: TRBV13
J: TRBJ1-5
size: once
CDR3: CASSLGRAQPQHF
DNA: TGTGCCAGCAGCTTAGGCAGGGCCCAGCCCCAGCATTTT

D: .
V: TRBV3-1/TRBV3-2
J: TRBJ2-3
size: .
CDR3: CASSQESGSTQYF
DNA: TGTGCCAGCAGCCAAGAGTCGGGATCGACGCAGTATTTT

D: .
V: TRBV27
J: TRBJ2-1
size: .
CDR3: CATRRGSYNEQFF
DNA: TGTGCCACGCGTAGGGGCTCCTACAATGAGCAGTTCTTC

D: .
V: TRBV4-1
J: TRBJ1-1
size: many
CDR3: CASSQENGQLNTEAFF
DNA: TGCGCCAGCAGCCAAGAAAACGGACAGTTGAACACTGAAGCTTTCTTT

D: TRBD2
V: TRBV28
J: TRBJ2-7
size: .
CDR3: CASSLPLIAGASYEQYF
DNA: TGTGCCAGCAGTTTACCGCTTATAGCGGGGGCCTCCTACGAGCAGTACTTC

D: .
V: TRBV2
J: TRBJ2-5
size: .
CDR3: CASTPVYSGQETQYF
DNA: TGTGCCAGCACACCGGTCTACTCGGGCCAAGAGACCCAGTACTTC

D: TRBD1
V: TRBV5-1
J: TRBJ1-5
size: .
CDR3: CASSISTGINQPQHF
DNA: TGCGCCAGCTCGATCTCGACAGGGATCAATCAGCCCCAGCATTTT

D: TRBD2
V: TRBV28
J: TRBJ2-1
size: .
CDR3: CASSASSGRALDEQFF
DNA: TGTGCCAGCAGTGCTTCTAGCGGGAGGGCCCTCGATGAGCAGTTCTTC

D: .
V: TRBV2
J: TRBJ2-7
size: .
CDR3: CASSEGPSDPYEQYF
DNA: TGTGCCAGCAGTGAAGGCCCTAGCGACCCCTACGAGCAGTACTTC

D: .
V: TRBV29-1
J: TRBJ2-7
size: .
CDR3: CSVELAAGAKYEQYF
DNA: TGCAGCGTTGAACTGGCGGCAGGGGCCAAATACGAGCAGTACTTC

D: .
V: TRBV28
J: TRBJ1-1
size: .
CDR3: CASSHSPWGTGPEAFF
DNA: TGTGCCAGCAGTCACTCACCCTGGGGGACTGGGCCTGAAGCTTTCTTT

D: .
V: TRBV7-2
J: TRBJ2-7
size: .
CDR3: CASSLWEGGFYEQYF
DNA: TGTGCCAGCAGCTTATGGGAGGGGGGGTTCTACGAGCAGTACTTC

D: .
V: TRBV27
J: TRBJ2-1
size: .
CDR3: CASTLYNEQFF
DNA: TGTGCCAGCACCCTCTACAATGAGCAGTTCTTC

D: .
V: TRBV21-1
J: TRBJ1-2
size: .
CDR3: CASSTGQGANFVYGYTF
DNA: TGTGCCAGCAGCACCGGACAGGGGGCGAATTTTGTTTATGGCTACACCTTC